This T cell receptor (beta chain) was recorded in a study of shared clonotypes between healthy human individuals. Overall study findings and caveats: Around 5% of naive CD4 clonotypes were common to several donors. Though the depth was large, rarefaction showed that sorted-subset sequencing was incomplete.

The CDR3 loop spans 14 amino acids. V lost 2 bases, J lost 6 bases, and 5 bases stayed unmatched. In germline, CDR1 is SGHTS, CDR2 YDEGEE. Adult donors, all healthy and HIV-negative, had no recent acute infections or vaccinations. Of note for this clone: Antigen unknown.

As processed by the authors: Without quality scores, immunoSEQ junctional reads could not be filtered like full-length reads. Only in-frame clones appear in the TCRdb table, and some are missing; sequencing was by immunoSEQ multiplex PCR. The V and J calls and clone size were taken over from that table, and D and trimming were inferred from the DNA. The sample lists 2 million to 2.5 million clones, approximately 95% occurring once. Sequencing was carried out using naive CD4+ T cells from PBMCs. As to subset: CD45RA+ positively selected. This TCR was sampled from a man between 18 and 35 years old in good health. Some clones in this sample may be carry-over from other donors' samples. V gene TRBV5-8 combines with J gene TRBJ1-5; TRBD1 agrees at 7 bases. DNA of the CDR3: TGTGCCAGCAGCTTTCGCCAGGGGGGTCAGCCCCAGCATTTT. This gives the protein CASSFRQGGQPQHF.